The 12 T cell receptor beta chains given below trace back to one sample, sequenced in a study of T cell changes during pregnancy in multiple sclerosis. TCRdb's copy holds only in-frame clones and misses some; the assay was immunoSEQ multiplex PCR. In the table there are under 70,000 clones, around 91% of which are singletons. Source: peripheral blood, taken in the third trimester of pregnancy. Every receptor here comes from a female donor in good health, enrolled as a control in a pregnancy study.

The CDR3 nucleotides are TGCAGTGCTAGAGTCACCTACGAGCAGTACTTC. Encoded protein: CSARVTYEQYF. The chain carries TRBV20-1 and TRBJ2-7; D not resolved. This CDR3 has 11 amino acids. V lost 1 base and J lost 2, with 3 bases in between. Germline loops: CDR1 DFQATT, CDR2 SNEGSKA (reference sequence).

This clone was seen a single time. The chain couples TRBV11-2 to TRBJ2-7, with 7 positions matching TRBD2. Germline values: CDR1 SGHAT, CDR2 FQNNGV. Unmatched junction bases numbered 9, after V lost 1 base and J lost 3 bases. This CDR3 contains 16 residues. The CDR3: CASSLVPKRGYYEQYF. The CDR3 DNA sequence: TGTGCCAGCAGCTTAGTCCCCAAGCGGGGCTACTACGAGCAGTACTTC.

This clone showed up just a few times. The rearrangement joins TRBV6-6 to TRBJ2-1; the match to TRBD2 covers 8 bases. J lost 6 bases, V lost 0 bases, and 7 bases had no gene match. Germline V gene lookup returns CDR1 MNHNY and CDR2 SVGAGI (reference sequence). This CDR3 has 16 residues. The CDR3 region has the DNA TGTGCCAGCAGTTACTCGAAGTGGACTAGCTCCAATGAGCAGTTCTTC. Translation gives CASSYSKWTSSNEQFF.

This clone was recorded once. The chain recombines TRBV6-1 with TRBJ1-1; TRBD1 aligns across 10 bases. V was pared by 4 bases and J by 5 bases, with 7 bases of the junction left unmatched. The CDR3 loop spans 15 amino acids. Germline values: CDR1 MNHNS, CDR2 SASEGT. In nucleotides, the CDR3 is TGTGCCAGCAGTGGATCCGGGACAGGGGTTACTGAAGCTTTCTTT. Encoded protein: CASSGSGTGVTEAFF.

The genes are TRBV28 and TRBJ2-7; TRBD2 agrees at 9 bases. J gave up 4 bases and V 5 bases, and 9 bases lay outside the gene matches. This CDR3 has 15 amino acids. In germline, CDR1 is MDHEN, CDR2 SYDVKM. CDR3: CASSENSGSRYEQYF. The CDR3 DNA follows: TGTGCCAGCAGTGAAAATAGCGGGAGTAGGTACGAGCAGTACTTC.

The CDR3 region has the DNA TGTGCCTCTGAATGGGGACAGGGTTCTGAAAAACTGTTTTTT. Translation gives CASEWGQGSEKLFF. The gene calls are TRBV6-1 and TRBJ1-4; 9 nucleotides agree with TRBD1. V was pared by 11 bases and J by 7 bases, with 11 bases of the junction left unmatched. CDR3 length: 14 residues. Germline V gives CDR1 MNHNS, CDR2 SASEGT.

The CDR3 nucleotides are TGTGCCAGCAGCTTATGGGGGGGCGACGGGACAGGGGTATTTCAGCCCCAGCATTTT. It translates to CASSLWGGDGTGVFQPQHF. The chain has TRBV11-3 and TRBJ1-5; TRBD1 matches 10 bases. The germline V gene encodes CDR1 SGHNT and CDR2 YENEEA. Unmatched junction bases numbered 16, after V lost 2 bases and J lost 6 bases. This CDR3 has 19 amino acids.

The rearrangement links TRBV6-4 to TRBJ2-3, with a tentative D call TRBD1 (5 bases). The CDR3 runs to 15 residues. V was trimmed by 0 bases and J by 0 bases, leaving 7 bases between them. Germline CDR1 MRHNA, CDR2 SNTAGT. CDR3 sequence reads: CASSDSQASTDTQYF. The CDR3 DNA sequence: TGTGCCAGCAGTGACTCACAGGCGAGCACAGATACGCAGTATTTT.

This sequence joins TRBV30 and TRBJ1-2; the D is unclear. Per the germline V gene, CDR1 is GTSNPN and CDR2 is SVGIG (reference sequence). V was pared by 4 bases and J by 7 bases, with 13 bases between. The CDR3 runs to 12 residues. This CDR3 is CAWNLMNGGYTF. The CDR3 DNA reads as TGTGCCTGGAATCTAATGAATGGTGGCTACACCTTC.

This chain joins TRBV29-1 and TRBJ2-2, with unresolved D. Germline V gene lookup returns CDR1 SQVTM and CDR2 ANQGSEA. This CDR3 region has 12 residues. V lost 7 bases and J 1 base, leaving 7 bases between the germline ends. The CDR3 sequence: CSGAENTGELFF. The DNA for the CDR3 is TGCAGCGGGGCAGAGAACACCGGGGAGCTGTTTTTT.

The chain links TRBV1 to TRBJ2-1; TRBD2 was called by the table and not checked on the DNA. TRBV1 is designated a pseudogene. The CDR3 loop spans 15 amino acids. Written as DNA, the CDR3 is TGCACCAGCAGCCCAATGGCGGCGGGAGTAGCTGAGCAGTTCTTC. It translates to CTSSPMAAGVAEQFF.

The rearrangement joins TRBV14 to TRBJ2-2; D gene uncertain. V was shortened by 1 base and J by 5 bases, with 8 bases between the two germline ends. The CDR3 spans 14 residues. Germline values: CDR1 SGHDN, CDR2 FVKESK. The CDR3 region is CASSQAVNTGELFF. DNA for the CDR3: TGTGCCAGCAGCCAAGCGGTGAATACCGGGGAGCTGTTTTTT.